The 5 T cell receptor beta chains below all came from one sample that was sequenced in a study of cytomegalovirus exposure and HLA in healthy donors. With 60 Vbeta and 13 Jbeta primers, the PCR was carried out. Data came from immunoSEQ multiplex PCR; TCRdb stores just in-frame clones and leaves some out. This repertoire shows under 250,000 clones, about 80% found once; its top ten account for about 7.5%. Sequences were obtained from PBMCs. The receptor source for this set is a woman between 55 and 75 years old in good health and CMV-seropositive.

This rearrangement joins TRBV7-9 to TRBJ1-2; D may be TRBD1 (5 bases). The CDR3 runs to 13 residues. Germline CDR1 is SEHNR and CDR2 is FQNEAQ (reference sequence). V shed 5 bases and J shed 2 bases, with 9 bases lying between them. The CDR3 DNA sequence: TGTGCCAGCAGCCCGAGACAGAACTATGGCTACACCTTC. This translates into CASSPRQNYGYTF. The full variable domain, with the rest looked up from reference TRBV7-9 and TRBJ1-2, is DTGVSQNPRHKITKRGQNVTFRCDPISEHNRLYWYRQTLGQGPEFLTYFQNEAQLEKSRLLSDRFSAERPKGSFSTLEIQRTEQGDSAMYLCASSPRQNYGYTFGSGTRLTVV.

The CDR3 region has the DNA TGTGCCAGCAGTGAATGGAGTTCAGGGGACGGTCAGCCCCAGCATTTT. It encodes CASSEWSSGDGQPQHF. The rearrangement links TRBV25-1 to TRBJ1-5, with D maybe TRBD1 (6 bases). This CDR3 region has 16 residues. CDR1 is MGHDK and CDR2 is SYGVNS in the germline V gene. Trimming shortened V by 1 base and J by 6 bases, and 16 bases separated the two germline ends.

The V gene is TRBV5-5, the J gene TRBJ1-2; 7 nucleotides line up with TRBD1. The CDR3 spans 17 residues. After removal of 5 bases from V and 0 bases from J, the junction contained 13 bases not matched to a gene. Looked up from germline, CDR1 is SGHKS and CDR2 is YYEKEE (reference sequence). CDR3 DNA sequence: TGTGCCAGCAGTATACGGATTGGACAGGAAGCTAACTATGGCTACACCTTC. Translated, it gives CASSIRIGQEANYGYTF.

The J gene is TRBJ1-2, the V gene TRBV4-2; TRBD1 matches at 7 bases. Germline V gene sequence: CDR1 LGHNA, CDR2 YNFKEQ. Germline trimming cut 3 bases from V and 2 bases from J; bases unmatched to any gene: 6. This CDR3 region has 15 residues. CDR3 nucleotides: TGTGCCAGCAGCCAGCAGGGGGGCGCGAACTATGGCTACACCTTC. It encodes CASSQQGGANYGYTF.

The V and J genes are TRBV27 and TRBJ2-1; 9 bases agree with TRBD1. This CDR3 region has 16 residues. Per germline, CDR1 MNHEY and CDR2 SMNVEV (reference sequence). Trimming removed 6 bases from V and 6 bases from J; junction bases left unmatched: 12. In DNA form, the CDR3 reads TGTGCCAGCAGGGGTACGGGACAGGGTACCGGCAATGAGCAGTTCTTC. It encodes CASRGTGQGTGNEQFF.